The subject of this entry is one T cell receptor (beta chain). Its antigen remains unknown. Germline V CDR1 and CDR2: KGHSH, LQKENI. This CDR3 region has 14 residues. Trimming at V came to 6 bases and at J to 15 bases, leaving 15 bases not matched to a gene. This sample was taken from a study of T cell responses to AZD1222 COVID-19 vaccine. The data were produced by immunoSEQ multiplex PCR, yet TCRdb's version contains in-frame clones alone and is incomplete. Of some 79,000 clones listed, about 78% are singletons. Overall study results and limits: Spike-spanning, vaccine-associated CD4 TCRs were dominant at 160-218 and 743-854. In all cases, repertoires were sampled only after the peak T cell response.

The chain employs TRBV18 and TRBJ2-1; 9 nucleotides match TRBD2. Sequencing used peripheral blood, obtained 28 days after the second AZD1222 dose. The receptor was derived from an adult who received the AZD1222 COVID-19 vaccine. CDR3 region: CASSAGTSPLEGFF. CDR3 nucleotides: TGTGCCAGCTCGGCCGGGACTAGCCCCCTGGAAGGGTTCTTC.